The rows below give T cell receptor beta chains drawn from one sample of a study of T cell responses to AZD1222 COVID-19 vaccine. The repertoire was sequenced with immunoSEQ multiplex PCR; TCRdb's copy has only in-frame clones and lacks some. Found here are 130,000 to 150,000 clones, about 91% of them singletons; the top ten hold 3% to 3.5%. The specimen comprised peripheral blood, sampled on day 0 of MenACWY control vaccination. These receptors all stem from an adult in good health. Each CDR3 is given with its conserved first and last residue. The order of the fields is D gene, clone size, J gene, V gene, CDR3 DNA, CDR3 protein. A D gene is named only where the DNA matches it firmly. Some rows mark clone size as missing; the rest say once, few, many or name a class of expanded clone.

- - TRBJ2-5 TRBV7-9 TGTGCCAGCAGCTTAGATCTTGGTGGGGTCGAGACCCAGTACTTC CASSLDLGGVETQYF
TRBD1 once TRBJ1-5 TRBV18 TGTGCCAGCTCACCACAGGGGGCCCTGAGCAATCAGCCCCAGCATTTT CASSPQGALSNQPQHF
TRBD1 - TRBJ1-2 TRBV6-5 TGTGCCAGCAGCTCCCTCAGGGGGCTAGGCTACACCTTC CASSSLRGLGYTF
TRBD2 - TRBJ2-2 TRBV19 TGTGCCAGTAGCCCTTTCACCCTTCGAAGCGGGGGCCGCGGGGGGAAGAACACCGGGGAGCTGTTTTTT CASSPFTLRSGGRGGKNTGELFF
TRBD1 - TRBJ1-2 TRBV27 TGTGCCAGCAGTGGACAGGGTACCCATGGCTACACCTTC CASSGQGTHGYTF
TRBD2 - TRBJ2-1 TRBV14 TGTGCCAGCAGCCTTCTAGCGGGAGGGCCGGGAAGTAATGAGCAGTTCTTC CASSLLAGGPGSNEQFF
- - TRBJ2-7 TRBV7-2 TGTGCCAGCAGCCCTACATTGCAGGGAATCGAGCAGTACTTC CASSPTLQGIEQYF
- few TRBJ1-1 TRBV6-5 TGTGCCGGGGGGAGGGAAAGGACTGAAGCTTTCTTT CAGGRERTEAFF
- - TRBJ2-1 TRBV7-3 TGTGCCAAAAGACAGTATAGTATGGAGCAGTTCTTC CAKRQYSMEQFF
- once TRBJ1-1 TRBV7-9 TGTGCCAGCAGTAGGACCAGGGGAGGTGGGAACACTGAAGCTTTCTTT CASSRTRGGGNTEAFF
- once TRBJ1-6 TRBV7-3 TGTGCCAGCAGCTTAAGGGGCAGGATGACCAATTCACCCCTCCACTTT CASSLRGRMTNSPLHF
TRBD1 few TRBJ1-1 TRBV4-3 TGCGCCAGCAGCCCAAGACAAGGGGGCGCGGATGAAGCTTTCTTT CASSPRQGGADEAFF
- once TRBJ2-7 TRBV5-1 TGCGCCAGCAGTCTCGGACAGATCAACGAGCAGTACTTC CASSLGQINEQYF
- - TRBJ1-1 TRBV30 TGTGCCTGGAGTGGACAGGTTAACACTGAAGCTTTCTTT CAWSGQVNTEAFF
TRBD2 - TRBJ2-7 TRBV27 TGTGCCAGCCAATATAGCGGGAGGGCGGGCGAGCAGTACTTC CASQYSGRAGEQYF
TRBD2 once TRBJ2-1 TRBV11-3 TGTGCCAGCAGCTTATCCCTGCTAGCGGGATGGCATGAGCAGTTCTTC CASSLSLLAGWHEQFF
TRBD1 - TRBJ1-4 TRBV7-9 TGTGCCAGCAGCCCCAGGGGGCGAACCACTAATGAAAAACTGTTTTTT CASSPRGRTTNEKLFF
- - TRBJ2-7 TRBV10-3 TGTGCCATCAGTGACACCAGGGGCTCCTACGAGCAGTACTTC CAISDTRGSYEQYF
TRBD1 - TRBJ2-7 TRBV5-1 TGCGCCAGCAGCTCGGACAGGGGCTACGAGCAGTACTTC CASSSDRGYEQYF
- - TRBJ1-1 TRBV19 TGTGCCAGTATCCCGCTTAAGGGGATGAGTAACACTGAAGCTTTCTTT CASIPLKGMSNTEAFF
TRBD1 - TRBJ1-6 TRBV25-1 TGTGCCAGCAGTGACAAACCCGGGACAGGGGGGAATAATTCACCCCTCCACTTT CASSDKPGTGGNNSPLHF
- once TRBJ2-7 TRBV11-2 TGTGCCAGCAGAGAGCAGGCGTTTGCCTCCTACGAGCAGTACTTC CASREQAFASYEQYF
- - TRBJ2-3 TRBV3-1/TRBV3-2 TGTGCCAGCAGCCAAGGGTCCGGAAGCACAGATACGCAGTATTTT CASSQGSGSTDTQYF
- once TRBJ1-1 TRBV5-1 TGCGCCAGCAGCCCTCTCCGGGGGTGGAGTGCTGAAGCTTTCTTT CASSPLRGWSAEAFF
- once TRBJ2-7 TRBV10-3 TGTGCCACCGATTCCCCAGGTGGCGGGAACTCCTACGAGCAGTACTTC CATDSPGGGNSYEQYF
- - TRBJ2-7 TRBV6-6 TGTGCCAGCAGTTACGATGGGAGGAGGGAGCAGTACTTC CASSYDGRREQYF
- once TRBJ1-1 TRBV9 TGTGCCAGCAGCGTAGACCCCGGACAGAACACTGAAGCTTTCTTT CASSVDPGQNTEAFF
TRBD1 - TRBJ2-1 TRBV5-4 TGTGCCAGCAGCCCACCTGGGACAGGGGGCTTCAATGAGCAGTTCTTC CASSPPGTGGFNEQFF
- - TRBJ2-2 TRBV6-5 TGTGCCAGCAGGGCTTTGGGAGACACCGGGGAGCTGTTTTTT CASRALGDTGELFF
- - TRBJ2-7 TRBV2 TGTGCCAGCAAATATTCGGTCGAGCAGTACTTC CASKYSVEQYF
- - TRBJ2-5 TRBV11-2 TGTGCCAGCAGCTCACGGACCCCCCGCAGAGAGACCCAGTACTTC CASSSRTPRRETQYF
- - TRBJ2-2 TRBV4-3 TGCGCCAGCAGCCAGGTTAGGACCGGGGAGCTGTTTTTT CASSQVRTGELFF
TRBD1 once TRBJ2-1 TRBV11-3 TGTGCCAGCAGCTTAGGCCAGACAGGGATCAATGAGCAGTTCTTC CASSLGQTGINEQFF
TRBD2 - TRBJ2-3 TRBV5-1 TGCGCCAGCAGCTGGCTAGCGGCTAGCACAGATACGCAGTATTTT CASSWLAASTDTQYF
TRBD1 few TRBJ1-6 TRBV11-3 TGTGCCAGCAGAAAGACAGGGTATAATTCACCCCTCCACTTT CASRKTGYNSPLHF
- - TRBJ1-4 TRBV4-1 TGCGCCAGCAGCCAAGAACAGACTAATGAAAAACTGTTTTTT CASSQEQTNEKLFF
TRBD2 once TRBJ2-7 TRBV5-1 TGCGCCAGTGGTAGCGGGGGTCCTACCTACGAGCAGTACTTC CASGSGGPTYEQYF
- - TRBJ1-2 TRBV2 TGTGCCAGCAGTGGAGGCTACACCTTC CASSGGYTF
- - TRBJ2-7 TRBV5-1 TGCGCCAGCAGCTTGTCCCCCGACCTTTCCTACGAGCAGTACTTC CASSLSPDLSYEQYF
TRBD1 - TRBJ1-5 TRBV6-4 TGTGCCAGGTTTGGGATTGGGCGCAGGGGGCGACCCCGCCAGCCCCAGCATTTT CARFGIGRRGRPRQPQHF
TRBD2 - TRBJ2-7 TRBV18 TGTGCCAGCGGAACTTTGGGGGAGGGATACGAGCAGTACTTC CASGTLGEGYEQYF
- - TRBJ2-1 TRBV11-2 TGTGCCAGCAGCTTTCTCGCCGAAACCTACAATGAGCAGTTCTTC CASSFLAETYNEQFF
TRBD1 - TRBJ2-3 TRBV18 TGTGCCAGCTCACCCCAAGGGACAGGGGGCACAGATACGCAGTATTTT CASSPQGTGGTDTQYF
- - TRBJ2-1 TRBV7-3 TGTGCCAGCAGCAACTTGTGGGGGGAGCAGTTCTTC CASSNLWGEQFF
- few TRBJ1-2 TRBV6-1 TGTGCCAGCAGTGAACCCGGCAGGAACTATGGCTACACCTTC CASSEPGRNYGYTF
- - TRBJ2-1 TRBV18 TGTGCCAGCTCACCACTCACTAGGGGTAATGAGCAGTTCTTC CASSPLTRGNEQFF
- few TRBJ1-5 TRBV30 TGTGCCTGGAGACAGGGCGGGGCGGATGGCAATCAGCCCCAGCATTTT CAWRQGGADGNQPQHF